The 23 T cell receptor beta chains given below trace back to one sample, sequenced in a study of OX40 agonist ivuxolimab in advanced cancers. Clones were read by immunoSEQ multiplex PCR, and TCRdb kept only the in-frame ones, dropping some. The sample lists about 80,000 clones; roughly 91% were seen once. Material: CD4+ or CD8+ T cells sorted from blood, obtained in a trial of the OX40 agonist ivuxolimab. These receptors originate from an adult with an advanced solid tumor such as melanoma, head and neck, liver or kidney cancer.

The CDR3, as DNA: TGTGCCAGCAGTACCTACCACAGGGGCACCGGGGAGCTGTTTTTT. Protein: CASSTYHRGTGELFF. The chain is built from TRBV6-1 and TRBJ2-2; 7 nucleotides match TRBD1. CDR3 length: 15 amino acids. Germline-derived CDR1 and CDR2 are MNHNS and SASEGT. V trimming: 5 bases; J trimming: 4 bases; junction bases outside the gene matches: 7.

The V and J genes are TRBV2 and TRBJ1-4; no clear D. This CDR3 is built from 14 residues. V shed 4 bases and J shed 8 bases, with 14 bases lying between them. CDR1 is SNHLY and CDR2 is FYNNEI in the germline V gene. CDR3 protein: CASSGGSVREKLFF. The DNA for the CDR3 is TGTGCCAGCAGTGGCGGGTCAGTTAGGGAAAAACTGTTTTTT.

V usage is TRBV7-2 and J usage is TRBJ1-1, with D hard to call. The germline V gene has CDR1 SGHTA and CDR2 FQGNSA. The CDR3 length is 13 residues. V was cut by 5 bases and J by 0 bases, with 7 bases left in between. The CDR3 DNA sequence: TGTGCCAGCAGCGAGCAGCTGAACACTGAAGCTTTCTTT. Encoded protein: CASSEQLNTEAFF.

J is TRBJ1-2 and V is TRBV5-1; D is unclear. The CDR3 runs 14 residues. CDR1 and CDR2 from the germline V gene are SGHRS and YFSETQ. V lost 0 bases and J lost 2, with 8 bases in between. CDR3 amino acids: CASSLERQNYGYTF. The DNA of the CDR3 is TGCGCCAGCAGCTTGGAGCGGCAGAACTATGGCTACACCTTC. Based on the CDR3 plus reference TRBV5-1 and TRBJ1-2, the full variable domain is KAGVTQTPRYLIKTRGQQVTLSCSPISGHRSVSWYQQTPGQGLQFLFEYFSETQRNKGNFPGRFSGRQFSNSRSEMNVSTLELGDSALYLCASSLERQNYGYTFGSGTRLTVV.

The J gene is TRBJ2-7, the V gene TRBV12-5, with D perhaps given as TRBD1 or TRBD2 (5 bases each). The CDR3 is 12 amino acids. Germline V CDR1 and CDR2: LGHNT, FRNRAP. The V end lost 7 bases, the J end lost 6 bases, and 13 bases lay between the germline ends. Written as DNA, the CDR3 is TGTGCTAGTGCCCCCCACGGGGCCGAGCAGTACTTC. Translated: CASAPHGAEQYF.

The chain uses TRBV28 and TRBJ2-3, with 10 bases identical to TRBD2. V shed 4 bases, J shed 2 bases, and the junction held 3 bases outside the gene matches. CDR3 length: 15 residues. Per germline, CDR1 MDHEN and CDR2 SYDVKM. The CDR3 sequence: CASSSLAGITDTQYF. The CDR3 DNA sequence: TGTGCCAGCAGTTCACTAGCGGGGATCACAGATACGCAGTATTTT.

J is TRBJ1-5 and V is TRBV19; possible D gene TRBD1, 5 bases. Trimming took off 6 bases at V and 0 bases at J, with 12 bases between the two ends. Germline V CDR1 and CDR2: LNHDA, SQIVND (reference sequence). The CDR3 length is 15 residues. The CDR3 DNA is TGTGCCAGTAGCGCCTCGGGACTTAGCAATCAGCCCCAGCATTTT. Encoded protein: CASSASGLSNQPQHF.

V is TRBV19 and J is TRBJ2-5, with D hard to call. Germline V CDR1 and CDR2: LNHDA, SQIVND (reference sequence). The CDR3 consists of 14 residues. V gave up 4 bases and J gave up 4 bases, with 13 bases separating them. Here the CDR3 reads CASSKGPDRETQYF. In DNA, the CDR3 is TGTGCCAGTAGTAAAGGACCAGATCGAGAGACCCAGTACTTC.

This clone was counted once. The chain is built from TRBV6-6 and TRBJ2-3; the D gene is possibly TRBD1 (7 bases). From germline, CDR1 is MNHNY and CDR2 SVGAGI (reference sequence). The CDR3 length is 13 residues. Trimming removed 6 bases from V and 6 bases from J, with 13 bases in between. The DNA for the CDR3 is TGTGCCAGCAGGGAGGGGGCGAGCGATACGCAGTATTTT. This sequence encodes CASREGASDTQYF.

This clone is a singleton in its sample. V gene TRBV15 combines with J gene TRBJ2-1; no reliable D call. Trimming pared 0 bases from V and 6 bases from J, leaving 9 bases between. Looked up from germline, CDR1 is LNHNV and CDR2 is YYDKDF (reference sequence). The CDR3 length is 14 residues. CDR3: CATSRDNRSNEQFF. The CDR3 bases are TGTGCCACCAGCAGAGATAACAGAAGCAATGAGCAGTTCTTC.

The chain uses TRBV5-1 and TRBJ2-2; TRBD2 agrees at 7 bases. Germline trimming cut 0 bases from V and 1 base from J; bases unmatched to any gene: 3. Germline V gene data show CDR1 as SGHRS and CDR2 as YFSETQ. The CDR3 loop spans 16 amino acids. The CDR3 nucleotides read TGCGCCAGCAGCTTGGCCCTAGCGGAGAACACCGGGGAGCTGTTTTTT. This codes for CASSLALAENTGELFF.

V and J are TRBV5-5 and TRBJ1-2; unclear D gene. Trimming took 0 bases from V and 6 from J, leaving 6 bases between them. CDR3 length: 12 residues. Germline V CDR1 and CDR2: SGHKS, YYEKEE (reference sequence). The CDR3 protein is CASSLAEDGYTF. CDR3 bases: TGTGCCAGCAGCTTGGCGGAGGATGGCTACACCTTC. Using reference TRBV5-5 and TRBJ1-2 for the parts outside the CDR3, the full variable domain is DAGVTQSPTHLIKTRGQQVTLRCSPISGHKSVSWYQQVLGQGPQFIFQYYEKEERGRGNFPDRFSARQFPNYSSELNVNALLLGDSALYLCASSLAEDGYTFGSGTRLTVV.

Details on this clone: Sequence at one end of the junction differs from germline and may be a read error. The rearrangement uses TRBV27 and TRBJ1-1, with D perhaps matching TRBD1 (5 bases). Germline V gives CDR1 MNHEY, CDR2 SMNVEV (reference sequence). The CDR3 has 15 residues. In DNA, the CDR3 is TGTGCCAGCATCCTATCCCCAGGGCAAAACAATGAAGCTTTCTTT. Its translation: CASILSPGQNNEAFF.

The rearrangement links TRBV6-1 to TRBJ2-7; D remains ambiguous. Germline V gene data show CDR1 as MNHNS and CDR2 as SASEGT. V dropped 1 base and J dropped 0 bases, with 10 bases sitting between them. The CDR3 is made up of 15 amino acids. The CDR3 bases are TGTGCCAGCAGTGAAGGGGCAAGAAACTCCTACGAGCAGTACTTC. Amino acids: CASSEGARNSYEQYF.

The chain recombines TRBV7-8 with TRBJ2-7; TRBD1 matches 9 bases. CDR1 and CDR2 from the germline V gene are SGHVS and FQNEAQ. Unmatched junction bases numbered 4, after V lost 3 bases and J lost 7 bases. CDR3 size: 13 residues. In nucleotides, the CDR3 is TGTGCCAGCAGCTTCGGCGGGACAGGGGAGCAGTACTTC. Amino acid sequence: CASSFGGTGEQYF.

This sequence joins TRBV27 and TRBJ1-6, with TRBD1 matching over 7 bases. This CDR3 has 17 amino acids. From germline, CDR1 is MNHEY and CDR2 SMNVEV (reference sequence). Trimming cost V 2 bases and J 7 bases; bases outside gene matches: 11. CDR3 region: CASSLPPTTGPNSPLHF. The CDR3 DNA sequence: TGTGCCAGCAGTTTACCCCCCACGACAGGGCCAAATTCACCCCTCCACTTT.

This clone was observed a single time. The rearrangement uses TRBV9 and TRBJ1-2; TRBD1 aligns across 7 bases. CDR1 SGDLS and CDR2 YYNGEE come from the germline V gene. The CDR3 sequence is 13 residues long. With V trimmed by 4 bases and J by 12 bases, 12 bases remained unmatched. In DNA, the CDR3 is TGTGCCAGCAGCCCACGGACAGGTTGGGGAGACACCTTC. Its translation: CASSPRTGWGDTF.

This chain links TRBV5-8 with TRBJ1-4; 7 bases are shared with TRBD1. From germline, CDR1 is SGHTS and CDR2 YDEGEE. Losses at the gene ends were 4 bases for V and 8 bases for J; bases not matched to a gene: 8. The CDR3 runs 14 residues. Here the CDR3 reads CASSQGEGWEKLFF. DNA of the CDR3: TGTGCCAGCAGCCAGGGGGAAGGATGGGAAAAACTGTTTTTT.

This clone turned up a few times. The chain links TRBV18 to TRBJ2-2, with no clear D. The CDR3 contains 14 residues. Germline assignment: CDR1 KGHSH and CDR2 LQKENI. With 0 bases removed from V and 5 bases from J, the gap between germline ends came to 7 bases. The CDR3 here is CASSPPAGTGELFF. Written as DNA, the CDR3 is TGTGCCAGCTCACCACCCGCAGGAACCGGGGAGCTGTTTTTT.

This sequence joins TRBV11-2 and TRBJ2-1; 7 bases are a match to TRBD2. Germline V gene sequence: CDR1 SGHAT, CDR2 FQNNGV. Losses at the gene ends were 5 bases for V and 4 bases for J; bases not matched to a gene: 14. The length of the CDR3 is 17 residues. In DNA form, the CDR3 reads TGTGCCAGCAGCCCGAGGGGCGGGGGAATGGGATACAATGAGCAGTTCTTC. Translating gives CASSPRGGGMGYNEQFF.

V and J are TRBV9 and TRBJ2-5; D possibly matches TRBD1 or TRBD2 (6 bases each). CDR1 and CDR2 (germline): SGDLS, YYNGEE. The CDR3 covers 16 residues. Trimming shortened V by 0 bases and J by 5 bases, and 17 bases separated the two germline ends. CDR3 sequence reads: CASSVAPQGLAETQYF. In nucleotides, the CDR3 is TGTGCCAGCAGCGTAGCCCCACAGGGACTGGCGGAGACCCAGTACTTC. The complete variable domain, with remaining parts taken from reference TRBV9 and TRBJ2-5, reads DSGVTQTPKHLITATGQRVTLRCSPRSGDLSVYWYQQSLDQGLQFLIQYYNGEERAKGNILERFSAQQFPDLHSELNLSSLELGDSALYFCASSVAPQGLAETQYFGPGTRLLVL.

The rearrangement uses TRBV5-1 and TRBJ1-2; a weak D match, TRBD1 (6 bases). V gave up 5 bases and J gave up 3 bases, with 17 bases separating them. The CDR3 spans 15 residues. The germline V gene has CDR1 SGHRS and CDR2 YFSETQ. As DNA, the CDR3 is TGCGCCAGCAGACCGGGGGGCAGGGCGCACTATGGCTACACCTTC. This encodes CASRPGGRAHYGYTF.

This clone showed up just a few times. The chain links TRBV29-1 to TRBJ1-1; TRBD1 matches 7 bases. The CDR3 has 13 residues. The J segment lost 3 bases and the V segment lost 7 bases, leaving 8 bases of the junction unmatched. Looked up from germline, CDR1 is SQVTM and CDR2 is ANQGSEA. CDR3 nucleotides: TGCAGCGGGAGACAGGGAGAATACACTGAAGCTTTCTTT. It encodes CSGRQGEYTEAFF.